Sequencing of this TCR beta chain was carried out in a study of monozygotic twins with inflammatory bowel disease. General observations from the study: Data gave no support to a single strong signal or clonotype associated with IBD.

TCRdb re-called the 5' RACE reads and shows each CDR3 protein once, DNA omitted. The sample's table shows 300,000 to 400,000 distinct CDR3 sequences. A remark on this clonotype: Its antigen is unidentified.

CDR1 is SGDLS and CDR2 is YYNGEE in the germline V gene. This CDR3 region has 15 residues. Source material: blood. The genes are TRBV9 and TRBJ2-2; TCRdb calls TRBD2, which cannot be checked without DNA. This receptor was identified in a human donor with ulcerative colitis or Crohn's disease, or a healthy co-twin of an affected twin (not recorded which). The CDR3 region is CASSAGIVDTGELFF.